Each of the 16 T cell receptor beta chains below was sequenced from the same sample in a study of CD8 T cells in Susac syndrome. Random hexamers served to reverse transcribe about 0.5 to 1 ug RNA. TCRdb redid the calling of the immunoSEQ multiplex PCR reads with MiXCR, one entry per CDR3 protein. The table has around 130,000 distinct CDR3 sequences, 96% seen once. Sequenced: CD4+ T cells from PBMCs. The receptors originated from a human donor with Susac syndrome.

The chain links TRBV29-1 to TRBJ2-1; TRBD2 matches at 12 bases. CDR1 is SQVTM and CDR2 is ANQGSEA in the germline V gene. The CDR3 runs 13 residues. J lost 11 bases, V lost 6 bases, and 8 bases had no gene match. The CDR3 loop is CSVRGTSGYKQFF. The CDR3 DNA sequence: TGCAGCGTGAGGGGGACTAGCGGGTATAAGCAGTTCTTC.

This chain uses TRBV27 with TRBJ2-6; 10 nucleotides align to TRBD1. J gave up 1 base and V 6 bases, and 9 bases lay outside the gene matches. Germline V gene lookup returns CDR1 MNHEY and CDR2 SMNVEV (reference sequence). The CDR3 is made up of 18 amino acids. CDR3 sequence: CASSPPGQGTSGANVLTF. CDR3 sequence (DNA): TGTGCCAGCAGCCCGCCGGGACAGGGGACTTCTGGGGCCAACGTCCTGACTTTC.

The genes are TRBV29-1 and TRBJ2-7, with 9 positions matching TRBD1. Germline V gene sequence: CDR1 SQVTM, CDR2 ANQGSEA. The V and J ends lost 6 bases and 1 base, in that order; junction bases with no gene match: 7. The CDR3 totals 14 residues. The CDR3 protein is CSVLGTGISYEQYF. The CDR3 nucleotides read TGCAGCGTACTCGGGACAGGGATTTCCTACGAGCAGTACTTC.

The rearrangement joins TRBV9 to TRBJ2-1; D uncertain. V dropped 0 bases and J dropped 8 bases, with 12 bases sitting between them. The CDR3 loop spans 14 amino acids. CDR1 is SGDLS, CDR2 YYNGEE, per germline. The CDR3 loop reads CASSVATGQHEQFF. The CDR3 nucleotides read TGTGCCAGCAGCGTAGCTACTGGTCAGCATGAGCAGTTCTTC.

This chain connects TRBV30 to TRBJ1-2, with D hard to call. V was cut by 3 bases and J by 6 bases, with 14 bases left in between. Germline CDR1 GTSNPN, CDR2 SVGIG (reference sequence). This CDR3 has 13 amino acids. CDR3: CAWSSERANGYTF. In nucleotides, the CDR3 is TGTGCCTGGAGCTCGGAGAGGGCGAATGGCTACACCTTC.

The J gene is TRBJ1-2, the V gene TRBV9, with D perhaps matching TRBD1 (5 bases). CDR3 length equals 16 residues. Germline lookup yields CDR1 SGDLS and CDR2 YYNGEE. Trimming left V 0 bases short and J 2 bases short, with 14 bases between. The CDR3: CASSVGAGMPNYGYTF. In nucleotides, the CDR3 is TGTGCCAGCAGCGTAGGGGCAGGGATGCCCAACTATGGCTACACCTTC.

This clonotype was recorded only once. The V call is TRBV6-5, the J call TRBJ2-2; D is perhaps TRBD2 (5 bases). The germline V and J ends were trimmed by 10 bases and 1 base, with 10 bases remaining between them. The CDR3 sequence is 13 residues long. Germline V gives CDR1 MNHEY, CDR2 SVGAGI. The CDR3 here is CATRDVNTGELFF. CDR3 nucleotide sequence: TGTGCCACCCGGGATGTGAACACCGGGGAGCTGTTTTTT.

With regard to this clonotype: A clone one base away is much larger, so this may be a read error. V usage is TRBV5-8 and J usage is TRBJ2-3; no definite D call. CDR3 length: 12 residues. The germline CDR1 and CDR2 sequences are SGHTS and YDEGEE. Trimming took off 4 bases at V and 2 bases at J, with 5 bases between the two ends. CDR3 sequence: CASSPNTDTQYF. For the CDR3, the DNA is TGTGCCAGCAGCCCTAACACAGATACGCAGTATTTT.

The V call is TRBV4-2, the J call TRBJ2-7; TRBD2 aligns across 11 bases. The CDR3 length is 17 residues. J gave up 4 bases and V 0 bases, and 8 bases lay outside the gene matches. Germline V gene sequence: CDR1 LGHNA, CDR2 YNFKEQ. The CDR3 sequence is CASSQEGTSGGAYEQYF. The CDR3 bases are TGTGCCAGCAGCCAAGAGGGGACTAGCGGAGGGGCATACGAGCAGTACTTC.

The chain recombines TRBV3-1 with TRBJ1-5, with no clear D. With 1 base removed from V and 5 bases from J, the gap between germline ends came to 9 bases. CDR3 length: 14 residues. From germline, CDR1 is LGHDT and CDR2 YNNKEL (reference sequence). The CDR3 bases are TGTGCCAGCAGCCAAGGGTGGGAGGATCAGCCCCAGCATTTT. Translating it yields CASSQGWEDQPQHF.

A remark on this clonotype: The junction does not match germline at one end; this may be a read error. This chain links TRBV5-1 with TRBJ2-1; 7 bases fit TRBD2. The germline gives CDR1 SGHRS, CDR2 YFSETQ. CDR3 length: 12 amino acids. The chain's CDR3 is CASSLEGGLMLF. The DNA for the CDR3 is TGCGCCAGCAGCTTGGAGGGAGGGCTTATGCTCTTC.

The V gene is TRBV30, the J gene TRBJ2-1; tentatively, D is TRBD1 or TRBD2 (6 bases each). Looked up from germline, CDR1 is GTSNPN and CDR2 is SVGIG (reference sequence). V lost 2 bases to trimming and J lost 2 bases, with 10 bases between them. The CDR3 length is 14 residues. CDR3 residues: CAWSTGDTYNEQFF. The CDR3 nucleotides read TGTGCCTGGAGTACGGGGGACACCTACAATGAGCAGTTCTTC. The variable domain in full, completed from reference TRBV30 and TRBJ2-1, reads SQTIHQWPATLVQPVGSPLSLECTVEGTSNPNLYWYRQAAGRGLQLLFYSVGIGQISSEVPQNLSASRPQDRQFILSSKKLLLSDSGFYLCAWSTGDTYNEQFFGPGTRLTVL.

V gene TRBV6-1 combines with J gene TRBJ1-5, with TRBD1 matching 9 bases. CDR3 length equals 14 residues. Germline lookup yields CDR1 MNHNS and CDR2 SASEGT. Trimming took 4 bases from V and 4 from J; bases not matched to a gene: 2. The CDR3 sequence: CASSGDRANQPQHF. CDR3 DNA sequence: TGTGCCAGCAGTGGGGACAGGGCGAATCAGCCCCAGCATTTT.

The chain uses TRBV7-2 and TRBJ2-2; 9 nucleotides line up with TRBD2. The CDR3 consists of 16 residues. V was pared by 1 base and J by 5 bases, with 5 bases of the junction left unmatched. Germline-derived CDR1 and CDR2 are SGHTA and FQGNSA. The CDR3 region has the DNA TGTGCCAGCAGCTTAGTTAGCGGGAGTGGTACCGGGGAGCTGTTTTTT. Residues: CASSLVSGSGTGELFF.

This chain uses TRBV5-6 with TRBJ1-2; D perhaps matches TRBD1 (6 bases). Trimming removed 4 bases from V and 2 bases from J, with 12 bases in between. The CDR3 has 14 amino acids. Germline assignment: CDR1 SGHDT and CDR2 YYEEEE. This CDR3 is CASSLGQYNYGYTF. The CDR3 bases are TGTGCCAGCAGCCTTGGACAGTACAACTATGGCTACACCTTC.

This chain joins TRBV6-5 and TRBJ2-7; 7 bases align to TRBD2. From germline, CDR1 is MNHEY and CDR2 SVGAGI. V gave up 6 bases and J gave up 9 bases; unmatched junction bases: 8. The CDR3 consists of 12 residues. For the CDR3, the DNA is TGTGCCAGCAGAAGGGACTACCGCAGGCAGTACTTC. Translating gives CASRRDYRRQYF.